The subject of this entry is one T cell receptor (beta chain). Antigen unknown. Repertoires were generated with immunoSEQ multiplex PCR, while TCRdb's copy carries only in-frame clones and drops some. The data contain 440,000 or so clones, around 89% of them singletons. The data derive from a study of Ad26.COV2.S vaccination and SARS-CoV-2 variants. Study at large: Donor was one of the participants in the Ad26.COV2.S arm of the COV1001 trial. Study findings and constraints: Recipients given vaccine exceeded placebo recipients in spike-specific TCR breadth.

Documented treatment: 19 received Ad26.COV2.S at low or high dose, single or two shots; several received placebo; per-sample allocation not given. Collection of samples fell on day 63 after the first vaccine or placebo injection. An 18-55-year-old adult in Boston served as donor. An Ad26 vector expressing Wuhan-strain SARS-CoV-2 spike constituted the vaccine. V was pared by 0 bases and J by 11 bases, with 11 bases between. The CDR3 has 13 amino acids. The germline CDR1 and CDR2 sequences are SGDLS and YYNGEE. This sequence joins TRBV9 and TRBJ2-2; D is possibly TRBD2 (5 bases). This specimen was peripheral blood, taken in a trial of Ad26.COV2.S vaccine versus placebo. This TCR was sampled from a person between 18 and 59 years old who received the Ad26.COV2.S COVID-19 vaccine or a placebo. CDR3 residues: CASSVGWSGELFF. CDR3 coding DNA: TGTGCCAGCAGCGTAGGCTGGTCGGGAGAGCTGTTTTTT.